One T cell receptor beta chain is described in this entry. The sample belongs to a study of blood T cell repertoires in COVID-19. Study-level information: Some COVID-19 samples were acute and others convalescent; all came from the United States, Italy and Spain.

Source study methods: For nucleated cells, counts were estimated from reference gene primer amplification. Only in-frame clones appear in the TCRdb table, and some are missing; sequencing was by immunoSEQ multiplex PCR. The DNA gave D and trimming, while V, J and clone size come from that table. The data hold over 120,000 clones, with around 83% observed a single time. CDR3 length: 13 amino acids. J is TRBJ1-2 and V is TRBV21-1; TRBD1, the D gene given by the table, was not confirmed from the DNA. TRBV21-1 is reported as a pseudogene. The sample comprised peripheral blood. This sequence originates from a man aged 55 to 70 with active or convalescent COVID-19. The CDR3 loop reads CASSKPIGGGYTF. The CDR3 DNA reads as TGTGCCAGCAGCAAACCCATAGGGGGTGGCTACACCTTC.